The present entry profiles one TCR beta chain with its context. Generated by immunoSEQ multiplex PCR, the TCRdb table keeps only in-frame clones and is missing some. The sample consists of about 130,000 clones, roughly 89% of them appearing once. The CDR3 runs 18 residues. Trimming took off 1 base at V and 0 bases at J, with 17 bases between the two ends. The data stem from a study of control samples from healthy donors and cancer patients. This clonotype was obtained from a man aged 18-30 years in good health. Sequenced: blood. The chain has TRBV23-1 and TRBJ2-3; D is uncertain. TRBV23-1 carries the ORF label, with uncertain function. This chain's CDR3 is CASSQFGTLPPSTDTQYF. CDR3 DNA sequence: TGCGCCAGCAGTCAATTCGGCACCCTCCCTCCTAGCACAGATACGCAGTATTTT.